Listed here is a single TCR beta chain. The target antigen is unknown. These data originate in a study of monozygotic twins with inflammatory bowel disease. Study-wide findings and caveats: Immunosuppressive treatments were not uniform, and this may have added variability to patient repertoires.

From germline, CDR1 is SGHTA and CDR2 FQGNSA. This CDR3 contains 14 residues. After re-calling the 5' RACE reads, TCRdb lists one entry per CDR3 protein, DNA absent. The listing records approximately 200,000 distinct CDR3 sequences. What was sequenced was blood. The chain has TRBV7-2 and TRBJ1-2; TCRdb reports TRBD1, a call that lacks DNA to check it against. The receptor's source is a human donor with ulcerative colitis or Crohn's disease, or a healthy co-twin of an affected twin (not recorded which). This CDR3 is CASSLGGGSYGYTF.